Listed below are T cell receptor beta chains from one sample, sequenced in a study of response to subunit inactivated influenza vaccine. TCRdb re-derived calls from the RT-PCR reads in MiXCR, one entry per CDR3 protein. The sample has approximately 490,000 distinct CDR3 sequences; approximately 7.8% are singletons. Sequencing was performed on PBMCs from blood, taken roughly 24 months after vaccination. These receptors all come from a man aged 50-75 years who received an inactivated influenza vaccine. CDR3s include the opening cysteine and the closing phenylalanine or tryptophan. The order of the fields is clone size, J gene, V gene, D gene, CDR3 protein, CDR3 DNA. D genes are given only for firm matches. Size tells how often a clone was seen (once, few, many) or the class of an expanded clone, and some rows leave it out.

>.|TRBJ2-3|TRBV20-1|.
CSATDWKTDTQYF
TGCAGTGCGACTGACTGGAAGACAGATACGCAGTATTTT
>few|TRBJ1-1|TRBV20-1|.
CSAYDNTEAFF
TGCAGTGCTTACGACAACACTGAAGCTTTCTTT
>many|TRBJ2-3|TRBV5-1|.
CASSLVPTFTDTQYF
TGCGCCAGCAGCTTGGTACCGACATTCACAGATACGCAGTATTTT
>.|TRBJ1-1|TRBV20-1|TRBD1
CSARDDRGLTEAFF
TGCAGTGCTAGAGATGACAGGGGTTTGACTGAAGCTTTCTTT
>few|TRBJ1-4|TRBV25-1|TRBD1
CASSPHRGPKLFF
TGTGCCAGCAGTCCACACAGGGGACCAAAACTGTTTTTT
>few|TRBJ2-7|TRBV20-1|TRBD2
CSAERSRLAGIYEQYF
TGCAGTGCCGAAAGGTCCCGACTAGCGGGAATTTACGAGCAGTACTTC
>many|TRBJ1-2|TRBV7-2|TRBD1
CASSSPRDRGAFGGYTF
TGTGCCAGCAGCTCGCCGCGGGACAGGGGGGCTTTCGGTGGCTACACCTTC
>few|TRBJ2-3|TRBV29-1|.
CSVGTYSTDTQYF
TGCAGCGTCGGGACATACAGCACAGATACGCAGTATTTT
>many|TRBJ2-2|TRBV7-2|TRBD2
CASSLGTSLIRAGELFF
TGTGCCAGCAGCTTAGGGACTAGCCTAATCAGGGCCGGGGAGCTGTTTTTT
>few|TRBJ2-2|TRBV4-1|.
CASSQDLVGELFF
TGCGCCAGCAGCCAAGATTTGGTCGGGGAGCTGTTTTTT
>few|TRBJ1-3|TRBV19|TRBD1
CASSPPGQFSGNTIYF
TGTGCCAGTAGTCCGCCGGGACAGTTCTCTGGAAACACCATATATTTT
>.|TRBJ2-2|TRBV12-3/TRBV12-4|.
CASSPTGSNTGELFF
TGTGCCAGCAGCCCCACAGGGTCGAACACCGGGGAGCTGTTTTTT
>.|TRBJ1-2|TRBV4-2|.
CASSQDQGFGYTF
TGTGCCAGCAGCCAAGATCAGGGCTTTGGCTACACCTTC
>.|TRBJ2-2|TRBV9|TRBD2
CASSIRGLVNTGELFF
TGTGCCAGCAGCATCCGGGGACTAGTAAACACCGGGGAGCTGTTTTTT
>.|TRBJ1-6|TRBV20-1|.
CSASGGGSSYNSPLHF
TGCAGTGCTAGTGGCGGCGGAAGCTCCTATAATTCACCCCTCCACTTT
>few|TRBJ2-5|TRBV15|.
CATSRDMGTQYF
TGTGCCACCAGCAGAGATATGGGGACCCAGTACTTC
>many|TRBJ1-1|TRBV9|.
CASSVGFLGTEAFF
TGTGCCAGCAGCGTAGGGTTCCTGGGGACTGAAGCTTTCTTT
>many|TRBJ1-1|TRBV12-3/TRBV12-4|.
CASRTERVAFF
TGTGCCAGCAGGACGGAGAGGGTAGCTTTCTTT
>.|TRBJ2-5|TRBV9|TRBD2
CASSVGGLEETQYF
TGTGCCAGCAGCGTAGGGGGACTAGAAGAGACCCAGTACTTC
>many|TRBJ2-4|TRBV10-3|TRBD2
CAISERLADLGTKNIQYF
TGTGCCATCAGTGAGAGGCTAGCGGATTTGGGGACCAAAAACATTCAGTACTTC
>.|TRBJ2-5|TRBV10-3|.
CAISRGPGETQYF
TGTGCCATCAGTAGAGGGCCCGGAGAGACCCAGTACTTC
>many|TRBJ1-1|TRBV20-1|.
CSARVPTGLEAFF
TGCAGTGCTAGAGTTCCGACAGGTCTTGAAGCTTTCTTT
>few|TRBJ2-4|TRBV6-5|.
CASSYSGGAKNIQYF
TGTGCCAGCAGTTACTCGGGGGGAGCCAAAAACATTCAGTACTTC
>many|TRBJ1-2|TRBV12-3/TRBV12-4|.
CASTGTAYGYTF
TGTGCCAGCACCGGCACGGCCTATGGCTACACCTTC
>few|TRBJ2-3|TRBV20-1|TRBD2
CSANAITLAGGRLAMDTQYF
TGCAGTGCTAACGCAATCACTCTAGCGGGAGGGCGTCTAGCCATGGATACGCAGTATTTT
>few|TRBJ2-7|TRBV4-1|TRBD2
CASSQISGGAGYEQYF
TGCGCCAGCAGCCAAATAAGCGGGGGGGCCGGCTACGAGCAGTACTTC
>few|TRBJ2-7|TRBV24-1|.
CATSAGPDGSYEQYF
TGTGCCACCAGCGCGGGACCGGACGGTTCCTACGAGCAGTACTTC
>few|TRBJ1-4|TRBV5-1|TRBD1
CASSRDRRNEKLFF
TGCGCCAGTAGCCGGGACAGGCGGAATGAAAAACTGTTTTTT
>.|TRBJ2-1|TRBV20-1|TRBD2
CSARAPGTSGRALFF
TGCAGTGCTAGAGCTCCCGGGACTAGCGGGAGGGCCCTGTTCTTC
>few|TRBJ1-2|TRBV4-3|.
CASSQDWSPNYGYTF
TGCGCCAGCAGCCAAGATTGGAGCCCTAACTATGGCTACACCTTC
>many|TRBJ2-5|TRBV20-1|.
CSAKEETQYF
TGCAGTGCTAAGGAAGAGACCCAGTACTTC
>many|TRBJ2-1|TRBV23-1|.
CASSHRAGWNNEQFF
TGCGCCAGCAGTCACAGGGCGGGATGGAATAATGAGCAGTTCTTC
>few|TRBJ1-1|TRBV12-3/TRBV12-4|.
CASSSTGRGTEAFF
TGTGCCAGCAGCTCGACAGGCCGGGGGACTGAAGCTTTCTTT
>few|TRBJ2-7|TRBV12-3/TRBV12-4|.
CASSLASGSEQYF
TGTGCCAGCAGTTTAGCGTCGGGGTCCGAGCAGTACTTC
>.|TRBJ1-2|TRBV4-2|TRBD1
CASSQALTGGYGYTF
TGTGCCAGCAGCCAAGCATTGACAGGGGGGTATGGCTACACCTTC
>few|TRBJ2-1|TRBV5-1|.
CASTLGDPFNEQFF
TGCGCCAGCACCCTGGGGGACCCTTTCAATGAGCAGTTCTTC
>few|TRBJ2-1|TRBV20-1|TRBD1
CSATTRDRGINEQFF
TGCAGTGCAACCACCCGGGACAGGGGTATCAATGAGCAGTTCTTC
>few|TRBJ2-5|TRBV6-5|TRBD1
CASSYSLPGQGRETQYF
TGTGCCAGCAGTTACTCGCTTCCGGGACAGGGGAGGGAGACCCAGTACTTC
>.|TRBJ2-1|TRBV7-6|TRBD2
CASSLASFSGSNEQFF
TGTGCCAGCAGCTTAGCGTCATTTAGCGGGAGCAATGAGCAGTTCTTC
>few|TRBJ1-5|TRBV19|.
CASSIGNQPQHF
TGTGCCAGTAGTATAGGAAATCAGCCCCAGCATTTT
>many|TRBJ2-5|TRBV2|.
CASTYLGDQETQYF
TGTGCCAGCACCTATCTGGGTGACCAAGAGACCCAGTACTTC